The next 30 T cell receptor beta chains were all read from a single sample in a study of metastatic and nonmetastatic thyroid tumors. TCRdb reanalyzed the PCR reads with MiXCR. The table includes 20,000 to 25,000 clones, 13% to 15% detected once. Ahead of thyroid surgery, no patient had received treatment of any kind. The sample consisted of tumor tissue. The source is a female donor with papillary thyroid cancer or a benign thyroid nodule (not recorded which). Some clones in this sample may be carry-over from other donors' samples.

This clone was counted ten times or more. The V call is TRBV6-4, the J call TRBJ1-2, with TRBD1 identical over 8 bases. V shed 4 bases, J shed 5 bases, and the junction held 3 bases outside the gene matches. This CDR3 has 13 residues. The germline V gene has CDR1 MRHNA and CDR2 SNTAGT. DNA of the CDR3: TGTGCCAGCAGTGCCGGACAGGGATATGGCTACACCTTC. This translates into CASSAGQGYGYTF.

This clone has a count of ten or more. The CDR3 nucleotides are TGTGCCAGCAGCTCCCGACAGAGCCTCTACGAGCAGTACTTC. It specifies CASSSRQSLYEQYF. This chain joins TRBV13 and TRBJ2-7; D possibly corresponds to TRBD1 (5 bases). This CDR3 contains 14 residues. Germline CDR1 and CDR2: PRHDT and FYEKMQ (reference sequence). Between the trimmed V and J ends, which lost 4 bases and 3 bases, there was a span of 13 bases.

This clone was counted ten times or more. V is TRBV25-1 and J is TRBJ2-1, with 7 bases lining up with TRBD1. The CDR3 is 14 amino acids. Germline assignment: CDR1 MGHDK and CDR2 SYGVNS. J lost 6 bases, V lost 8 bases, and 10 bases had no gene match. CDR3 amino acids: CASSLDRAGNEQFF. As DNA, the CDR3 is TGTGCCAGCTCCCTCGACAGGGCCGGCAATGAGCAGTTCTTC.

This clone was observed at least ten times. CDR3 protein: CASITQGRSPLHF. The CDR3 DNA follows: TGTGCCAGCATTACCCAGGGGCGGTCACCCCTCCACTTT. This rearrangement joins TRBV2 to TRBJ1-6; possibly TRBD1 for D (6 bases). Germline CDR1 reads SNHLY; CDR2 reads FYNNEI. The CDR3 covers 13 residues. The germline V and J ends were trimmed by 7 bases and 10 bases, with 14 bases remaining between them.

This clone was seen ten or more times. The rearrangement joins TRBV5-4 to TRBJ2-2, with D uncertain. This CDR3 is 15 amino acids long. Trimming left V 0 bases short and J 4 bases short, with 10 bases between. Germline CDR1 reads SGHNT; CDR2 reads YYREEE (reference sequence). CDR3 nucleotides: TGTGCCAGCAGCTTGGAAGGTTGGGGCACCGGGGAGCTGTTTTTT. Translated: CASSLEGWGTGELFF.

In the case of this clone: This clone may be a read error of a much larger clone one base away. This chain uses TRBV19 with TRBJ1-5, with D maybe TRBD1 (5 bases). Trimming took 5 bases from V and 11 from J, leaving 13 bases between them. Germline V gene sequence: CDR1 LNHDA, CDR2 SQIVND (reference sequence). This CDR3 has 12 amino acids. The CDR3 DNA reads TGTGCCAGTAGTTCTCTAGGGGTGTCCCAGCATTTT. Translated: CASSSLGVSQHF.

The chain recombines TRBV28 with TRBJ1-2; unclear D gene. This CDR3 region has 17 residues. V was clipped by 7 bases and J by 2 bases, with 23 bases between them. CDR1 is MDHEN and CDR2 is SYDVKM in the germline V gene. DNA for the CDR3: TGTGCCAGCATTTCGGCGGGGTCGGTGCGATCAAACTATGGCTACACCTTC. Encoded protein: CASISAGSVRSNYGYTF.

As regards this clone: A much larger clone lies a single base off, so this may be a read error. The sample contains more than one DNA sequence encoding this CDR3. V and J are TRBV7-2 and TRBJ1-1, with D perhaps TRBD1 (6 bases). CDR3 length: 13 amino acids. Trimming pared 2 bases from V and 10 bases from J, leaving 14 bases between. In germline, CDR1 is SGHTA, CDR2 FQGNSA. The CDR3 region is CASSLRGVQGAFF. The CDR3 region has the DNA TGTGCCAGCAGCTTAAGGGGGGTCCAAGGAGCTTTCTTT.

By share, this clone ranks as large (0.1 to 1%). The chain is built from TRBV6-2 or TRBV6-3 and TRBJ2-2; 8 nucleotides align to TRBD1. Germline assignment: CDR1 MNHEY and CDR2 SVGEGT. V lost 0 bases and J lost 5; bases outside the gene matches: 5. The CDR3 contains 16 residues. The CDR3 loop reads CASSYSARGQTGELFF. CDR3 bases: TGTGCCAGCAGTTACTCGGCCAGGGGGCAAACCGGGGAGCTGTTTTTT.

The rearrangement links TRBV7-9 to TRBJ2-2, with no clear D. This CDR3 region has 13 residues. Trimming cost V 7 bases and J 10 bases, with 16 bases left between them. Germline lookup yields CDR1 SEHNR and CDR2 FQNEAQ (reference sequence). The CDR3 loop is CASTTRATLELFF. The CDR3 coding sequence is TGTGCCAGCACCACCCGGGCCACCTTGGAGCTGTTTTTT.

Many counts were recorded for this clone. The same CDR3 is also encoded by other DNA sequences in this sample. The chain is built from TRBV18 and TRBJ1-1, with D unresolved. The ends were cut back, 2 bases at V and 1 base at J, with 8 bases in the middle. The germline gives CDR1 KGHSH, CDR2 LQKENI. There are 14 residues in the CDR3. The CDR3 DNA reads as TGTGCCAGCTCACCAAACGGTCGGAACACTGAAGCTTTCTTT. It translates to CASSPNGRNTEAFF.

This chain joins TRBV27 and TRBJ2-4, with 13 bases fitting TRBD2. The J segment lost 2 bases and the V segment lost 6 bases, leaving 4 bases of the junction unmatched. CDR3 length equals 16 residues. Germline values: CDR1 MNHEY, CDR2 SMNVEV (reference sequence). DNA for the CDR3: TGTGCCAGCAGCTCGGGACTAGCGGGAACCAAAAACATTCAGTACTTC. Translation gives CASSSGLAGTKNIQYF.

Notes on this clone: Since a much larger clone is just one base distant, this may be a read error. V gene TRBV20-1 combines with J gene TRBJ1-4; 9 nucleotides match TRBD1. J was trimmed by 6 bases and V by 4 bases; bases with no gene match: 3. The CDR3 covers 13 residues. Per the germline V gene, CDR1 is DFQATT and CDR2 is SNEGSKA (reference sequence). The CDR3 region is CSATWTGDEKLFF. The DNA for the CDR3 is TGCAGTGCTACCTGGACAGGGGATGAAAAACTGTTTTTT.

This clone was detected many times. The rearrangement links TRBV18 to TRBJ2-3; 15 bases line up with TRBD2. CDR3 length: 18 amino acids. V gave up 3 bases and J gave up 1 base; unmatched junction bases: 5. Germline-derived CDR1 and CDR2 are KGHSH and LQKENI. CDR3 residues: CASSPGLAGGRGTDTQYF. CDR3 in DNA: TGTGCCAGCTCACCGGGACTAGCGGGGGGCCGGGGCACAGATACGCAGTATTTT.

The V gene is TRBV2, the J gene TRBJ2-1, with D possibly being TRBD1 (8 bases). Germline lookup yields CDR1 SNHLY and CDR2 FYNNEI. This CDR3 contains 15 residues. V lost 8 bases, J lost 7 bases, and 21 bases lay in between. The CDR3 bases are TGTGCCAGCCCAAAAACAGGGGGGGCCCAAAATGAGCAGTTCTTC. Its protein is CASPKTGGAQNEQFF.

The CDR3 DNA reads TGTGCCAGCAGTTATATGAGCGGGGTCGATGTCTACACCTTC. It is translated as CASSYMSGVDVYTF. The V gene is TRBV6-6, the J gene TRBJ1-2; D uncertain. Trimming took 3 bases from V and 10 from J, leaving 18 bases between them. The CDR3 is 14 residues long. The germline gives CDR1 MNHNY, CDR2 SVGAGI (reference sequence).

This clone came up many times. The chain is built from TRBV2 and TRBJ1-2; no clear D. Germline lookup yields CDR1 SNHLY and CDR2 FYNNEI. The CDR3 sequence is 14 residues long. The V gene lost 4 bases and the J gene lost 2 bases, with 11 bases spanning the gap. The DNA of the CDR3 is TGTGCCAGCAGTGGAGAGGGAACCAACTATGGCTACACCTTC. It is translated as CASSGEGTNYGYTF.

Many counts were recorded for this clone. The chain links TRBV15 to TRBJ2-3, with D unresolved. Deletions cut 0 bases from V and 3 bases from J, with 16 bases between. This CDR3 has 17 residues. CDR1 is LNHNV, CDR2 YYDKDF, per germline (reference sequence). The CDR3 region is CATSRDFHPIYTDTQYF. CDR3 coding DNA: TGTGCCACCAGCAGAGATTTTCACCCCATATATACAGATACGCAGTATTTT.

In the case of this clone: A much more abundant neighbour one base away suggests this may be a read error. This sample includes further DNA sequences coding for the same CDR3. The V call is TRBV9, the J call TRBJ2-3; 11 positions match TRBD2. Looked up from germline, CDR1 is SGDLS and CDR2 is YYNGEE. This CDR3 has 18 amino acids. V shed 2 bases and J 6 bases; nucleotides not matched to a gene: 14. This chain's CDR3 is CASSVSPSSGGVSDTQYF. The CDR3 DNA reads TGTGCCAGCAGCGTCTCGCCTAGTAGCGGGGGGGTTTCGGATACGCAGTATTTT.

This clone was seen at least ten times. The chain recombines TRBV4-1 with TRBJ2-1; TRBD1 matches 7 bases. Germline V CDR1 and CDR2: MGHRA, YSYEKL. This CDR3 has 13 residues. With V trimmed by 4 bases and J by 7 bases, 4 bases remained unmatched. The CDR3 reads CASSPRQGNEQFF. CDR3 nucleotides: TGCGCCAGCAGCCCGAGACAGGGTAATGAGCAGTTCTTC.

At least ten counts were recorded for this clone. Other DNA variants within this sample encode the same CDR3. This sequence joins TRBV2 and TRBJ1-4, with D unclear. The germline gives CDR1 SNHLY, CDR2 FYNNEI. The CDR3 consists of 14 residues. Between the trimmed V and J ends, which lost 4 bases and 5 bases, there was a span of 11 bases. The CDR3 here is CASSGADGNEKLFF. DNA for the CDR3: TGTGCCAGCAGTGGGGCGGACGGAAATGAAAAACTGTTTTTT.

This clone came up many times. The CDR3 is CASSYRGGITEAFF. CDR3 nucleotide sequence: TGTGCCAGCAGTTACAGGGGCGGAATAACTGAAGCTTTCTTT. The V gene is TRBV6-6, the J gene TRBJ1-1; possibly TRBD1 for D (5 bases). The CDR3 length is 14 residues. V shed 2 bases and J shed 5 bases, with 12 bases lying between them. The germline V gene has CDR1 MNHNY and CDR2 SVGAGI (reference sequence).

This clone has just a few counts. CDR3 nucleotide sequence: TGTGCCAGCCAGCAGGATCTGGGGGAGGCCCAGTACTTC. Encoded protein: CASQQDLGEAQYF. V usage is TRBV25-1 and J usage is TRBJ2-5, with TRBD2 as a possible D gene (6 bases). V dropped 8 bases and J dropped 9 bases, with 19 bases sitting between them. CDR1 and CDR2 from the germline V gene are MGHDK and SYGVNS. The CDR3 has 13 residues.

This clone was picked up many times. V and J are TRBV6-1 and TRBJ1-4, with D uncertain. The CDR3 runs to 14 residues. Germline assignment: CDR1 MNHNS and CDR2 SASEGT. Trimming pared 1 base from V and 3 bases from J, leaving 6 bases between. CDR3 bases: TGTGCCAGCAGTGAAGTTTACCCTAATGAAAAACTGTTTTTT. Residues: CASSEVYPNEKLFF.

Many counts were recorded for this clone. The V gene is TRBV20-1, the J gene TRBJ1-5; D possibly corresponds to TRBD1 (5 bases). This CDR3 has 14 amino acids. CDR1 and CDR2 (germline): DFQATT, SNEGSKA (reference sequence). V lost 5 bases, J lost 2 bases, and 13 bases lay in between. CDR3 DNA sequence: TGCAGTGCTTGGGGGGTATTAGGCAATCAGCCCCAGCATTTT. Translating it yields CSAWGVLGNQPQHF.

The sample holds a few counts of this clone. This chain joins TRBV28 and TRBJ2-3; D is unresolved. Trimming removed 3 bases at V and 7 bases at J, with 14 bases between. This CDR3 region has 14 residues. Looked up from germline, CDR1 is MDHEN and CDR2 is SYDVKM. The CDR3 coding sequence is TGTGCCAGCAGTTTGATAACAAGGTTGCATACGCAGTATTTT. Protein product: CASSLITRLHTQYF.

The chain recombines TRBV6-1 with TRBJ2-3; perhaps TRBD2 as D (6 bases). The CDR3 has 13 amino acids. The germline CDR1 and CDR2 sequences are MNHNS and SASEGT. Trimming cost V 4 bases and J 1 base, with 6 bases left between them. The CDR3: CASSASGTDTQYF. CDR3 DNA: TGTGCCAGCAGTGCTAGCGGCACAGATACGCAGTATTTT.

This clone has just a few counts. Additional DNA sequences in this sample encode the identical CDR3. CDR3: CASSLDGGAYGYTF. The CDR3 nucleotides are TGCGCCAGCAGCTTGGACGGGGGAGCCTATGGCTACACCTTC. V is TRBV5-1 and J is TRBJ1-2; weak D call: TRBD1 (5 bases). Germline V gene sequence: CDR1 SGHRS, CDR2 YFSETQ. This CDR3 contains 14 residues. The V end was cut by 0 bases, the J end by 4 bases, with 10 bases between.

This clone has ten or more counts. V is TRBV12-3 or TRBV12-4 and J is TRBJ1-4; D remains ambiguous. There are 14 residues in the CDR3. V was cut by 6 bases and J by 8 bases, with 16 bases left in between. CDR3 bases: TGTGCCAGCAGAAGCCCCCTTGGAATGGAAAAACTGTTTTTT. Protein product: CASRSPLGMEKLFF.

There are many counts of this clone. The V gene is TRBV10-3, the J gene TRBJ1-1; D perhaps matches TRBD1 (5 bases). The germline CDR1 and CDR2 sequences are ENHRY and SYGVKD. The CDR3 runs to 11 residues. V was clipped by 6 bases and J by 8 bases, with 10 bases between them. CDR3 residues: CAISLRGEAFF. CDR3 nucleotides: TGTGCCATCAGCCTCCGGGGCGAAGCTTTCTTT.